This T cell receptor beta chain was documented in a study of T cells after yellow fever vaccination. This clonotype was detected many times. TCRdb independently ran MiXCR on the 5' RACE reads; one entry per CDR3 protein. The data show about 320,000 distinct CDR3 sequences, approximately 4.5% seen once. The sequenced sample was PBMCs, obtained 15 days after the yellow fever booster vaccination. The TCR originated in a man between 18 and 35 years old who received the YFV17D yellow fever vaccine.

The CDR3 loop is CASSGKGEGGLALHF. CDR3 bases: TGTGCCAGCAGCGGGAAGGGTGAGGGGGGTTTGGCCCTCCACTTT. The J gene is TRBJ1-6, the V gene TRBV5-6; possible D gene TRBD1, 6 bases. CDR3 length: 15 amino acids. Trimming removed 4 bases from V and 14 bases from J, with 22 bases in between. Germline V gene lookup returns CDR1 SGHDT and CDR2 YYEEEE.